This passage covers 8 T cell receptor beta chains from one sample sequenced in a study of brain T cells in children with intractable seizures. Measured with immunoSEQ multiplex PCR; TCRdb has only the in-frame clones, and not every one. The sample lists around 100,000 clones, around 94% seen once, with 3.5% to 4% in the top ten. Sequences were derived from peripheral blood, sampled at surgery. The receptors were gathered from a boy less than two years old with hemimegalencephaly and intractable seizures.

This clone was seen just once. The chain uses TRBV7-7 and TRBJ2-7; unclear D gene. The CDR3 length is 13 residues. Trimming took off 0 bases at V and 2 bases at J, with 5 bases between the two ends. Germline CDR1 and CDR2: SSHAT and FNYEAQ (reference sequence). CDR3 DNA: TGTGCCAGCAGCTTAGCTGTAACCTACGAGCAGTACTTC. Translating it yields CASSLAVTYEQYF.

The gene calls are TRBV30 and TRBJ1-1; D is unresolved. The CDR3 contains 10 residues. Germline CDR1 reads GTSNPN; CDR2 reads SVGIG (reference sequence). V dropped 2 bases and J dropped 10 bases, with 8 bases sitting between them. CDR3 DNA: TGTGCCTGGAGTTCCCGGGGAGCTTTCTTT. This encodes CAWSSRGAFF.

This chain connects TRBV29-1 to TRBJ1-1; D gene unclear. Germline CDR1 is SQVTM and CDR2 is ANQGSEA. CDR3 length: 12 residues. V gave up 5 bases and J gave up 3 bases, with 10 bases separating them. CDR3 nucleotides: TGCAGCGTTCTGGGCAGCCACACTGAAGCTTTCTTT. It yields the protein CSVLGSHTEAFF.

The rearrangement uses TRBV6-5 and TRBJ2-7; D is perhaps TRBD1 (6 bases). This CDR3 has 14 amino acids. Per the germline V gene, CDR1 is MNHEY and CDR2 is SVGAGI. Trimming stripped 7 bases from V and 4 bases from J, with 17 bases between. Here the CDR3 DNA reads TGTGCCAGCAAAGGGACCCAGGGGTCATACGAGCAGTACTTC. Its protein is CASKGTQGSYEQYF.

By sample share, this clone is medium-sized (0.01 to 0.1%). V gene TRBV12-3 or TRBV12-4 combines with J gene TRBJ2-2; D is unresolved. The CDR3 has 13 residues. Trimming took off 2 bases at V and 2 bases at J, with 3 bases between the two ends. DNA for the CDR3: TGTGCCAGCAGTTTATTAAACACCGGGGAGCTGTTTTTT. This translates into CASSLLNTGELFF.

The CDR3 reads CATYTEIYEQYF. In DNA, the CDR3 is TGTGCCACCTACACGGAAATCTACGAGCAGTACTTC. This chain joins TRBV19 and TRBJ2-7; D is unclear. Trimming stripped 10 bases from V and 3 bases from J, with 13 bases between. CDR3 size: 12 residues. The V gene's germline CDR1 is LNHDA and CDR2 SQIVND (reference sequence). Full variable domain (remainder filled in from reference TRBV19 and TRBJ2-7): DGGITQSPKYLFRKEGQNVTLSCEQNLNHDAMYWYRQDPGQGLRLIYYSQIVNDFQKGDIAEGYSVSREKKESFPLTVTSAQKNPTAFYLCATYTEIYEQYFGPGTRLTVT.

The rearrangement uses TRBV28 and TRBJ2-7; D is possibly TRBD1 (6 bases). The CDR3 spans 17 residues. Germline lookup yields CDR1 MDHEN and CDR2 SYDVKM. With 6 bases removed from V and 3 bases from J, the gap between germline ends came to 24 bases. The CDR3 nucleotides are TGTGCCAGCAGGAACTACAGGGAGCGAATTAAGAACTACGAGCAGTACTTC. As protein: CASRNYRERIKNYEQYF.

J is TRBJ2-1 and V is TRBV3-1 (or the pseudogene TRBV3-2); tentatively, D is TRBD2 (6 bases). Deletions cut 4 bases from V and 9 bases from J, with 19 bases between. The length of the CDR3 is 15 residues. Germline V gives CDR1 LGHDT, CDR2 YNNKEL (reference sequence). This CDR3 is CASSPGGTRTGEQFF. The CDR3 coding sequence is TGTGCCAGCAGCCCCGGGGGTACTCGGACGGGTGAGCAGTTCTTC.